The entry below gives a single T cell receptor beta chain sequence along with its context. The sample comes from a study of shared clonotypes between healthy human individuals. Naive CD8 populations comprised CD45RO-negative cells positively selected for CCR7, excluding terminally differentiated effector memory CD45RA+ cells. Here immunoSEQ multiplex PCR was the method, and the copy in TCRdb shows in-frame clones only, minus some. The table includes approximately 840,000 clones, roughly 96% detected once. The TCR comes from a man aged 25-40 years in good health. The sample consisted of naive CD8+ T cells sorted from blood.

CDR3 sequence: CASSFDREYYGYTF. CDR3 sequence (DNA): TGTGCCAGCAGTTTCGACAGGGAATACTATGGCTACACCTTC. V and J are TRBV27 and TRBJ1-2, with 7 bases that match TRBD1. J lost 3 bases, V lost 3 bases, and 4 bases had no gene match. There are 14 residues in the CDR3. CDR1 and CDR2 from the germline V gene are MNHEY and SMNVEV (reference sequence).